These 18 T cell receptor beta chains share one sample of origin, sequenced in a study of T cell responses to AZD1222 COVID-19 vaccine. Sequencing used immunoSEQ multiplex PCR; TCRdb keeps in-frame clones, though not all of them. The data contain roughly 140,000 clones, 75% to 90% of them singletons. Sequences were derived from peripheral blood, sampled on day 0 of AZD1222 vaccination. The receptors here all came from an adult in good health.

This chain uses TRBV3-1 (or the pseudogene TRBV3-2) with TRBJ2-7; the D gene is possibly TRBD1 (5 bases). Trimming removed 4 bases from V and 5 bases from J, with 9 bases in between. Germline V CDR1 and CDR2: LGHDT, YNNKEL (reference sequence). The CDR3 runs to 12 residues. The chain's CDR3 is CASSRQGHEQYF. For the CDR3, the DNA is TGTGCCAGCAGCCGCCAGGGCCACGAGCAGTACTTC.

This rearrangement joins TRBV5-1 to TRBJ2-1; 8 bases are a match to TRBD2. CDR3 length: 19 residues. The V segment lost 0 bases and the J segment 9 bases; nucleotides outside the gene matches: 20. Germline V gene sequence: CDR1 SGHRS, CDR2 YFSETQ. In DNA form, the CDR3 reads TGCGCCAGCAGCTTGGCCGGGCCGAGCGGGAGATTTATCACGAGTGAGCAGTTCTTC. Protein sequence: CASSLAGPSGRFITSEQFF.

V is TRBV3-1 (or the pseudogene TRBV3-2) and J is TRBJ2-2, with TRBD2 identical over 8 bases. Germline CDR1 is LGHDT and CDR2 is YNNKEL (reference sequence). With 3 bases clipped from V and 6 bases from J, the junction kept 3 bases outside the gene matches. The CDR3 totals 14 residues. The CDR3: CASSHPGGAGELFF. CDR3 sequence (DNA): TGTGCCAGCAGCCACCCCGGGGGGGCCGGGGAGCTGTTTTTT.

The V call is TRBV24-1, the J call TRBJ2-1; D perhaps matches TRBD1 (6 bases). CDR1 and CDR2 from the germline V gene are KGHDR and SFDVKD. The CDR3 is 15 amino acids. The V gene lost 1 base and the J gene lost 5 bases, with 11 bases spanning the gap. CDR3 residues: CATSDFARQDNEQFF. Here the CDR3 DNA reads TGTGCCACCAGTGATTTCGCCCGACAGGACAATGAGCAGTTCTTC.

The rearrangement joins TRBV18 to TRBJ1-4, with no clear D. This CDR3 is 14 amino acids long. The germline CDR1 and CDR2 sequences are KGHSH and LQKENI. Trimming cost V 1 base and J 8 bases, with 11 bases left between them. CDR3 in DNA: TGTGCCAGCTCACCACTTCCGGCCCTCGAAAAACTGTTTTTT. Translating gives CASSPLPALEKLFF.

The chain carries TRBV28 and TRBJ1-1; the D is unclear. V shed 3 bases and J shed 3 bases, with 11 bases lying between them. Germline V gene sequence: CDR1 MDHEN, CDR2 SYDVKM. The CDR3 totals 14 residues. The CDR3 nucleotides are TGTGCCAGCAGTTTGACCGAAGGGTACACTGAAGCTTTCTTT. Residues: CASSLTEGYTEAFF.

V and J are TRBV6-2 or TRBV6-3 and TRBJ2-1, with 8 nucleotides matching TRBD2. Germline CDR1 is MNHEY and CDR2 is SVGEGT. The CDR3 loop spans 13 amino acids. V was clipped by 0 bases and J by 14 bases; unmatched bases: 6. CDR3 nucleotides: TGTGCCAGCAGTTACTCGTATGCGGGAGGAAAGTTCTTC. Its translation: CASSYSYAGGKFF.

As regards this clone: Other DNA sequences in this specimen translate into the identical CDR3. V is TRBV4-1 and J is TRBJ2-1; 10 nucleotides align to TRBD2. Germline CDR1 MGHRA, CDR2 YSYEKL. The CDR3 runs to 15 residues. Trimming took 1 base from V and 4 from J; bases not matched to a gene: 1. The CDR3 DNA reads as TGCGCCAGCAGCCAAGCTAGCGGGAGTTACAATGAGCAGTTCTTC. Its protein product is CASSQASGSYNEQFF.

V usage is TRBV7-9 and J usage is TRBJ1-1; D is possibly TRBD1 (6 bases). The CDR3 consists of 16 residues. Germline V gene lookup returns CDR1 SEHNR and CDR2 FQNEAQ (reference sequence). The V and J ends lost 1 base and 3 bases respectively, with 15 bases between them. CDR3 DNA sequence: TGTGCCAGCAGCTTAGGAATAACAGGGTCGGACACTGAAGCTTTCTTT. Amino acids: CASSLGITGSDTEAFF.

The chain carries TRBV6-5 and TRBJ1-1; D call uncertain. V was shortened by 2 bases and J by 2 bases, with 12 bases between the two germline ends. Germline lookup yields CDR1 MNHEY and CDR2 SVGAGI. There are 15 residues in the CDR3. CDR3 sequence: CASSYIQGSNTEAFF. As DNA, the CDR3 is TGTGCCAGCAGTTACATACAAGGATCCAACACTGAAGCTTTCTTT.

The chain uses TRBV7-2 and TRBJ2-3, with 9 bases matching TRBD2. After removal of 5 bases from V and 6 bases from J, the junction contained 12 bases not matched to a gene. The CDR3 is 16 residues long. From germline, CDR1 is SGHTA and CDR2 FQGNSA. The CDR3 nucleotides are TGTGCCAGCAGCCAATTAGCGGGAGTGGGATGGGATACGCAGTATTTT. Its translation: CASSQLAGVGWDTQYF. The entire variable domain, with the rest obtained from reference TRBV7-2 and TRBJ2-3, is as follows: GAGVSQSPSNKVTEKGKDVELRCDPISGHTALYWYRQSLGQGLEFLIYFQGNSAPDKSGLPSDRFSAERTGGSVSTLTIQRTQQEDSAVYLCASSQLAGVGWDTQYFGPGTRLTVL.

V gene TRBV6-1 combines with J gene TRBJ1-5, with TRBD1 as a possible D gene (6 bases). Trimming removed 3 bases at V and 4 bases at J, with 10 bases between. This CDR3 contains 14 residues. Germline assignment: CDR1 MNHNS and CDR2 SASEGT. The CDR3 loop is CASSDPGTNQPQHF. In DNA form, the CDR3 reads TGTGCCAGCAGTGACCCAGGGACAAATCAGCCCCAGCATTTT.

For the CDR3, the DNA is TGTGCCAGCAGCAATAGCGGATCGTGGGGTTACAATGAGCAGTTCTTC. Its translation is CASSNSGSWGYNEQFF. The chain combines TRBV7-6 with TRBJ2-1, with TRBD2 as a possible D gene (6 bases). From germline, CDR1 is SGHVS and CDR2 FNYEAQ. V was cut by 5 bases and J by 4 bases, with 18 bases left in between. This CDR3 comprises 16 residues.

The CDR3, as DNA: TGTGCCAGCAGTCCGTCCCCACGGTTGACTAGCGGGGAGACAGATACGCAGTATTTT. It yields the protein CASSPSPRLTSGETDTQYF. The chain carries TRBV6-2 or TRBV6-3 and TRBJ2-3; 11 bases map to TRBD2. The junction had 16 bases not matched to a gene; V was cut back by 5 bases and J by 3 bases. CDR1 and CDR2 (germline): MNHEY, SVGEGT. There are 19 residues in the CDR3.

The V call is TRBV19, the J call TRBJ1-1; D uncertain. Per the germline V gene, CDR1 is LNHDA and CDR2 is SQIVND (reference sequence). The CDR3 is made up of 14 amino acids. V was pared by 5 bases and J by 8 bases, with 18 bases between. CDR3 protein: CASSLPPHNQEAFF. The DNA for the CDR3 is TGTGCCAGTAGTCTCCCTCCCCATAATCAAGAAGCTTTCTTT.

J is TRBJ2-7 and V is TRBV7-9, with D tentatively TRBD2 (6 bases). The CDR3 extends over 15 amino acids. Germline V gives CDR1 SEHNR, CDR2 FQNEAQ (reference sequence). V was trimmed by 4 bases and J by 3 bases, leaving 16 bases between them. The CDR3 bases are TGTGCCAGCAGCTCCACAGCGGGTATTGTCTACGAGCAGTACTTC. Protein product: CASSSTAGIVYEQYF.

This chain uses TRBV9 with TRBJ1-1; D possibly corresponds to TRBD1 (6 bases). Germline V gene sequence: CDR1 SGDLS, CDR2 YYNGEE. V shed 1 base and J shed 2 bases, with 9 bases lying between them. This CDR3 comprises 14 residues. The CDR3 nucleotides read TGTGCCAGCAGCGTACTACAGGGAAACACTGAAGCTTTCTTT. This sequence encodes CASSVLQGNTEAFF.

The CDR3 DNA sequence: TGCGCCAGCAGCCACAGTCTAGCGGACGCCCTAGGGCAAGAGACCCAGTACTTC. As protein: CASSHSLADALGQETQYF. The chain has TRBV4-1 and TRBJ2-5; 7 positions match TRBD2. V dropped 3 bases and J dropped 2; count of bases not matched to a gene: 15. Germline CDR1 is MGHRA and CDR2 is YSYEKL. The CDR3 covers 18 residues.